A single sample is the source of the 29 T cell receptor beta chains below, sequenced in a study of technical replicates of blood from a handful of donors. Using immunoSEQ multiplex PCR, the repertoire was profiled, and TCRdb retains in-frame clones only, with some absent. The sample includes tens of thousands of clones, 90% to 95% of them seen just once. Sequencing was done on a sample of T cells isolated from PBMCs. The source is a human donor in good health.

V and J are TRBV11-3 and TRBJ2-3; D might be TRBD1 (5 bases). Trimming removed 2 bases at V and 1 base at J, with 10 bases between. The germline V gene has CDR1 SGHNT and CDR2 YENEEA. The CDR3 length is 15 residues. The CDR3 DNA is TGTGCCAGCAGCTTACTTATAGGGGGCACAGATACGCAGTATTTT. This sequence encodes CASSLLIGGTDTQYF.

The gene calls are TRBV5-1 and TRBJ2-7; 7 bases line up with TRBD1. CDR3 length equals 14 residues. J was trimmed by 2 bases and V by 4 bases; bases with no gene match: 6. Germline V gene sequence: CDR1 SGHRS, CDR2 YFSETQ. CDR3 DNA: TGCGCCAGCAGCGACAGGGCGGGTGCCTACGAGCAGTACTTC. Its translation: CASSDRAGAYEQYF.

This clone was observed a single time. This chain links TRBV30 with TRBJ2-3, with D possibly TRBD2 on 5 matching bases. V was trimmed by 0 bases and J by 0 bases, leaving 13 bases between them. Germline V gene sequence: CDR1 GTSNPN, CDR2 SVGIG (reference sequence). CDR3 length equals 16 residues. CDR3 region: CAWSVLLATSTDTQYF. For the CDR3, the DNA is TGTGCCTGGAGTGTACTTCTAGCAACTAGCACAGATACGCAGTATTTT.

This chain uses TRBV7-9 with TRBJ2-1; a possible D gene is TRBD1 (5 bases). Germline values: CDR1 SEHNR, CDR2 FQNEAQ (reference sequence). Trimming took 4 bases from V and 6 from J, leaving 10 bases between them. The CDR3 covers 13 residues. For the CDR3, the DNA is TGTGCCAGCAGCTCAAGTACAGGCAATGAGCAGTTCTTC. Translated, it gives CASSSSTGNEQFF.

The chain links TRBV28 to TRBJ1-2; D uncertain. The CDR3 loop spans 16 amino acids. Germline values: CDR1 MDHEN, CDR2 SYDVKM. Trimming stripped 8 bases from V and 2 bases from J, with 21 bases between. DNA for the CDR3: TGTGCCAGCTCCCACATGGACCGGGGAGCAAACTATGGCTACACCTTC. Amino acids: CASSHMDRGANYGYTF.

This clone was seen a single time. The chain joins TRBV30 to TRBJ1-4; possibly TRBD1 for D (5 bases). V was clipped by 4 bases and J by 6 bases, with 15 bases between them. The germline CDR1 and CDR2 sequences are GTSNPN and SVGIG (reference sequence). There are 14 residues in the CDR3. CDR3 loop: CAWNGGVYDEKLFF. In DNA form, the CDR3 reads TGTGCCTGGAACGGAGGGGTCTACGATGAAAAACTGTTTTTT. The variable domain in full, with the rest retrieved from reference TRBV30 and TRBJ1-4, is SQTIHQWPATLVQPVGSPLSLECTVEGTSNPNLYWYRQAAGRGLQLLFYSVGIGQISSEVPQNLSASRPQDRQFILSSKKLLLSDSGFYLCAWNGGVYDEKLFFGSGTQLSVL.

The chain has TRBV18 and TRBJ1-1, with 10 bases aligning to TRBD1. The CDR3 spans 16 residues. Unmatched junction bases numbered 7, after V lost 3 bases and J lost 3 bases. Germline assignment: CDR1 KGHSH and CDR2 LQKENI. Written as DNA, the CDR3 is TGTGCCAGCTCACCGCGGGACAGGGGATCCCACACTGAAGCTTTCTTT. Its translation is CASSPRDRGSHTEAFF.

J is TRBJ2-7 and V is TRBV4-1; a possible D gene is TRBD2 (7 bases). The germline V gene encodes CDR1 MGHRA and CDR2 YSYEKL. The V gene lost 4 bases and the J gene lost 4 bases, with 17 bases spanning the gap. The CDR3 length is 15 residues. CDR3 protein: CASSPQARGAYEQYF. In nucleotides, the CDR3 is TGCGCCAGCAGCCCCCAGGCCCGGGGGGCATACGAGCAGTACTTC.

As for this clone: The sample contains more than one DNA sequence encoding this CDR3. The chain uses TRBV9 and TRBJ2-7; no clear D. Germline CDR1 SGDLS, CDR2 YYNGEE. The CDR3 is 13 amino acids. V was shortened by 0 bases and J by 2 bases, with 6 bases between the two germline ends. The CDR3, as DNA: TGTGCCAGCAGCGTAGGTACAGCCTACGAGCAGTACTTC. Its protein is CASSVGTAYEQYF.

The CDR3 coding sequence is TGTGCCAGCAGTTTCCAGGGACAGGGGGCCGGGGAGCTGTTTTTT. Amino acid sequence: CASSFQGQGAGELFF. The chain uses TRBV28 and TRBJ2-2, with 11 bases lining up with TRBD1. CDR1 and CDR2 (germline): MDHEN, SYDVKM. The CDR3 is 15 residues long. V gave up 3 bases and J gave up 6 bases; unmatched junction bases: 3.

The CDR3 sequence is CASSPLGLAGELFF. The CDR3 nucleotides are TGCGCCAGCAGCCCCTTGGGCTTGGCCGGGGAGCTGTTTTTT. The J gene is TRBJ2-2, the V gene TRBV4-1, with D unclear. V gave up 4 bases and J gave up 6 bases, with 12 bases separating them. This CDR3 has 14 residues. The V gene's germline CDR1 is MGHRA and CDR2 YSYEKL.

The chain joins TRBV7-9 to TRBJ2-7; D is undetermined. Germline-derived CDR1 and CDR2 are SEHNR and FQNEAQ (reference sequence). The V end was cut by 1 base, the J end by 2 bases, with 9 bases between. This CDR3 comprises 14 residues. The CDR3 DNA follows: TGTGCCAGCAGCTTAGTACTCCCCACCTACGAGCAGTACTTC. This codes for CASSLVLPTYEQYF. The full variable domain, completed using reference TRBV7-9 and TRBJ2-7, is DTGVSQNPRHKITKRGQNVTFRCDPISEHNRLYWYRQTLGQGPEFLTYFQNEAQLEKSRLLSDRFSAERPKGSFSTLEIQRTEQGDSAMYLCASSLVLPTYEQYFGPGTRLTVT.

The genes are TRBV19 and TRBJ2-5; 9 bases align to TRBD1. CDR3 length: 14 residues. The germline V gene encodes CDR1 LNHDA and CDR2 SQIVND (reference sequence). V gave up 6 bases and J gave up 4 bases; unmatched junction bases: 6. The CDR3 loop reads CASSKQGAGETQYF. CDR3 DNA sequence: TGTGCCAGTAGCAAACAGGGGGCCGGAGAGACCCAGTACTTC.

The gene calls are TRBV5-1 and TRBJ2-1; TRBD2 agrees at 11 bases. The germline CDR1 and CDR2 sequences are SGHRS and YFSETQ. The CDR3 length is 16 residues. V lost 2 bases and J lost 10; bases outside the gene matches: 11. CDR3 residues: CASSFWSPGTSGEQFF. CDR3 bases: TGCGCCAGCAGCTTTTGGAGCCCGGGGACTAGCGGAGAGCAGTTCTTC. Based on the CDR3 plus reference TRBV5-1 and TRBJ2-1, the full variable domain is KAGVTQTPRYLIKTRGQQVTLSCSPISGHRSVSWYQQTPGQGLQFLFEYFSETQRNKGNFPGRFSGRQFSNSRSEMNVSTLELGDSALYLCASSFWSPGTSGEQFFGPGTRLTVL.

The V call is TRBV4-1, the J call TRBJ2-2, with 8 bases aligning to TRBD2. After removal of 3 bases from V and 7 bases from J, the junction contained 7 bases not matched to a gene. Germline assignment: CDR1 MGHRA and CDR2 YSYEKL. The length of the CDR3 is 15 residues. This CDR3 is CASSQGLEGGGELFF. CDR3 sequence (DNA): TGCGCCAGCAGCCAGGGACTAGAAGGGGGCGGGGAGCTGTTTTTT.

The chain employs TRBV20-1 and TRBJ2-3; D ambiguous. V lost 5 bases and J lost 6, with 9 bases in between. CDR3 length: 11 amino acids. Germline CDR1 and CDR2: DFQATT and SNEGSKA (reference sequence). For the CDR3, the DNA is TGCAGTGCTGATACTCGGGATACGCAGTATTTT. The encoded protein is CSADTRDTQYF.

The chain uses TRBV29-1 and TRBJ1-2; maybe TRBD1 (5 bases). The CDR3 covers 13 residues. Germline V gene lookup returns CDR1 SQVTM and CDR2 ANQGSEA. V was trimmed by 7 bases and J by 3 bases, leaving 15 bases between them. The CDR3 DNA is TGCAGCGCCCAGAGTACAGGATACTATGGCTACACCTTC. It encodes CSAQSTGYYGYTF. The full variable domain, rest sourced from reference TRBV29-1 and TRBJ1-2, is SAVISQKPSRDICQRGTSLTIQCQVDSQVTMMFWYRQQPGQSLTLIATANQGSEATYESGFVIDKFPISRPNLTFSTLTVSNMSPEDSSIYLCSAQSTGYYGYTFGSGTRLTVV.

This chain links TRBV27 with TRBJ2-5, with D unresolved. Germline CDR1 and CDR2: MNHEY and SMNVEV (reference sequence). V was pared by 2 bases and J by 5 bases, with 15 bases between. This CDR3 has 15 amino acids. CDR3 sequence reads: CASSLQSAHGETQYF. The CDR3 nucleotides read TGTGCCAGCAGTTTACAGTCAGCCCACGGGGAGACCCAGTACTTC.

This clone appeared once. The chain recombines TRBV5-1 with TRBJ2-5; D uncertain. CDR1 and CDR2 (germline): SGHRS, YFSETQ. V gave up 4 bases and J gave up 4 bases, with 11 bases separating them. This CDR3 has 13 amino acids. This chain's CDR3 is CASSERITETQYF. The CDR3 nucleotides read TGCGCCAGCAGCGAGAGAATCACAGAGACCCAGTACTTC.

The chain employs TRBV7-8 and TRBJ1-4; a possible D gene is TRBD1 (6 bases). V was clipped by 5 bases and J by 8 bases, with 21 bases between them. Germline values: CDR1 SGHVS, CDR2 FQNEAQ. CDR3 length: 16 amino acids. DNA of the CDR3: TGTGCCAGCAGCCCCCGCGGGGGGGCATTTCAAGAAAAACTGTTTTTT. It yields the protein CASSPRGGAFQEKLFF.

CDR3 coding DNA: TGTGCCAGCAGTTATACAAGGGGTAGCGAAAAACTGTTTTTT. Residues: CASSYTRGSEKLFF. This rearrangement joins TRBV6-1 to TRBJ1-4; tentative D call: TRBD1 (5 bases). CDR1 MNHNS and CDR2 SASEGT come from the germline V gene. V was clipped by 5 bases and J by 8 bases, with 15 bases between them. The CDR3 has 14 residues.

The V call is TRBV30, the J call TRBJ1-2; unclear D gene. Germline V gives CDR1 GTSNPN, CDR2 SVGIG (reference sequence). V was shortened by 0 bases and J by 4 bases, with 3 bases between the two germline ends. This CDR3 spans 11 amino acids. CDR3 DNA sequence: TGTGCCTGGAGTGTCAGCTATGGCTACACCTTC. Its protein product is CAWSVSYGYTF.

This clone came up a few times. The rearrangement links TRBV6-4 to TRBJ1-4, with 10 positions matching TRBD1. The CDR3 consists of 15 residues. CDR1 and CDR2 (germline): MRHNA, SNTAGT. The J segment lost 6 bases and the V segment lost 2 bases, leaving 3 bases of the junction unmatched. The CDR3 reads CASSDPGQGDEKLFF. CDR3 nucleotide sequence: TGTGCCAGCAGTGACCCCGGACAGGGGGATGAAAAACTGTTTTTT.

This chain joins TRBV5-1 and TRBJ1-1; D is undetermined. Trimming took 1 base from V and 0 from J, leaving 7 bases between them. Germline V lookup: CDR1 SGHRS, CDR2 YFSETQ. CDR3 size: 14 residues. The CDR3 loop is CASSLSVLNTEAFF. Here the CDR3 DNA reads TGCGCCAGCAGCTTGTCGGTTTTGAACACTGAAGCTTTCTTT.

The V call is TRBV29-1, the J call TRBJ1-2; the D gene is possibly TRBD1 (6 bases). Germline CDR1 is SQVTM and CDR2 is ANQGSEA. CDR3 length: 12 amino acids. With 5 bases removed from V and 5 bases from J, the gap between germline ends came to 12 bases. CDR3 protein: CSVIQGGYGYTF. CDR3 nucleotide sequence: TGCAGCGTTATACAGGGAGGGTATGGCTACACCTTC.

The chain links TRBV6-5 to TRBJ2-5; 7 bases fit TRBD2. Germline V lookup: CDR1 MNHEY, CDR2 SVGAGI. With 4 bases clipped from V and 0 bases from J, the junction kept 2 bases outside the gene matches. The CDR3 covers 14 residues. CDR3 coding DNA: TGTGCCAGCAGTTTCCGGGGGGACCAAGAGACCCAGTACTTC. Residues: CASSFRGDQETQYF.

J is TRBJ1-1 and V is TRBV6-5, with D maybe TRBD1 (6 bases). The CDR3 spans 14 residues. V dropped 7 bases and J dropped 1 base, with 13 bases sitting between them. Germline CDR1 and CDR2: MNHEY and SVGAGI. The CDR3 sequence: CASTRQAKNTEAFF. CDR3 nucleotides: TGTGCCAGCACCCGACAGGCCAAGAACACTGAAGCTTTCTTT.

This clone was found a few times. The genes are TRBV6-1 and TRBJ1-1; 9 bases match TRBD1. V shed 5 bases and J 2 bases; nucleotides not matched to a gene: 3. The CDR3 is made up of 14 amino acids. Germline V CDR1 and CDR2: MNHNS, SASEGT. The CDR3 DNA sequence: TGTGCCAGCAGTTTGGACAGGGGCAACACTGAAGCTTTCTTT. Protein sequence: CASSLDRGNTEAFF.

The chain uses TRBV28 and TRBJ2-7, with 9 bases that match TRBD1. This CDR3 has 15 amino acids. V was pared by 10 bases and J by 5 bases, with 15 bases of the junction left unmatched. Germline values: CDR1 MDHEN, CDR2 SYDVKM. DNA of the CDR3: TGTGCCACCCAGTTCCCGGGACAGGGAGACAACGAGCAGTACTTC. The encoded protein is CATQFPGQGDNEQYF. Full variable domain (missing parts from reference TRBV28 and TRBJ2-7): DVKVTQSSRYLVKRTGEKVFLECVQDMDHENMFWYRQDPGLGLRLIYFSYDVKMKEKGDIPEGYSVSREKKERFSLILESASTNQTSMYLCATQFPGQGDNEQYFGPGTRLTVT.